This TCR beta chain originates from a study of human T cells and chemical hapten exposure. For the study at large: Slight volume differences across pooled libraries mainly accounted for varying per-sample TCR yields. Regarding the study as a whole: No alteration of TCRs above 1 in 1000 frequency was seen with DPC sensitization.

As for time point: healthy volunteer bleed at 2 weeks. The authors extracted total RNA from unfractionated whole blood. Germline lookup yields CDR1 DFQATT and CDR2 SNEGSKA (reference sequence). The CDR3 length is 11 residues. Trimming took 0 bases from V and 13 from J, leaving 10 bases between them. Original methodology: 90,000 to 100,000 TCRs per sample was the median, with a range of about 20,000 to 700,000. TCRdb reprocessed the RACE reads via MiXCR and lists one record per CDR3 protein. The V and J calls here are based on TCRdb, not the publication. This sample has some 120,000 distinct CDR3 sequences; approximately 9.5% occur once, and the top ten carry roughly 1.6%. A few counts support this clonotype. Antigen: not known.

The clonotype originates from a male donor in good health. Some clones in this sample may be carry-over from other donors' samples. Sample: whole blood. This sequence joins TRBV20-1 and TRBJ1-5; D uncertain. CDR3 sequence: CSARDGGAQHF. CDR3 nucleotide sequence: TGCAGTGCTAGAGACGGCGGAGCACAGCATTTT.